The clone carrying this T cell receptor (beta chain) came up a few times. Its antigen is as yet unknown. Unique molecular identifiers were affixed to discrete cDNA molecules within the library. Original processing notes: Individual samples carried between about 20,000 and 700,000 TCRs, with 95,638 as the median. TCRdb processed the reads anew with MiXCR; each CDR3 protein has one entry. Clone size and V and J calls follow TCRdb, not the original study. The sample has about 120,000 distinct CDR3 sequences, approximately 9.3% seen once. The record originates from a study of human T cells and chemical hapten exposure. Background on the study: Per-sample TCR yield variation was attributed mainly to small pooled library volume differences.

Trimming took 2 bases from V and 0 from J, leaving 8 bases between them. In germline, CDR1 is MNHEY, CDR2 SVGAGI. There are 16 residues in the CDR3. Study-wide results and limits: Unchanged with DPC sensitization were TCRs above 1 in 1000 frequency.

The starting material, unfractionated whole blood, was used for total RNA extraction. The chain has TRBV6-5 and TRBJ2-6; unclear D gene. This clonotype was sampled from a human donor in good health. Some clones in this sample may be carry-over from other donors' samples. Sequenced: whole blood. Here the CDR3 DNA reads TGTGCCAGCAGTTACGAACAGAGCTCTGGGGCCAACGTCCTGACTTTC. It specifies CASSYEQSSGANVLTF.